The rows below give T cell receptor beta chains drawn from one sample of a study of T cell repertoires in MIS-A myocarditis. The protocol was immunoSEQ multiplex PCR, while the TCRdb copy is restricted to in-frame clones and leaves out a portion. The sample holds about 10,000 clones, 83% seen once. Sequences were obtained from right ventricle heart tissue obtained at autopsy. The receptors come from a man aged 18 to 29 with fulminant myocarditis from multisystem inflammatory syndrome in adults (MIS-A) after COVID-19. Each CDR3 is given with its conserved first and last residue. D genes are given only for firm matches. Clone size is not always given. Where it is, it says once, few, many or a class for expanded clones.

D | size | J | V | DNA | CDR3
- | - | TRBJ2-2 | TRBV13 | TGTGCCAGCAGCTTAGTTCAGGGGAACACCGGGGAGCTGTTTTTT | CASSLVQGNTGELFF
- | once | TRBJ1-2 | TRBV10-3 | TGTGCCATCAGTGAGCAGGTACGAAGCTACACCTTC | CAISEQVRSYTF
- | - | TRBJ2-5 | TRBV20-1 | TGCAGTGCTAGTTTAAGGTCCGTCGGGACCCAGTACTTC | CSASLRSVGTQYF
- | - | TRBJ1-2 | TRBV2 | TGTGCCAGCAGCCGGGACGGAACTAACTATGGCTACACCTTC | CASSRDGTNYGYTF
- | - | TRBJ2-3 | TRBV11-3 | TGTGCCAGCAGCTTAAGGGTAGGAGATACGCAGTATTTT | CASSLRVGDTQYF
- | few | TRBJ2-2 | TRBV2 | TGTGCCAGCAGTGTAGCAGGGGACACCGGGGAGCTGTTTTTT | CASSVAGDTGELFF
TRBD1 | - | TRBJ1-6 | TRBV27 | TGTGCCAGCAGTTATCGACCTGACAGGGACCGTCTCCTCCACTTT | CASSYRPDRDRLLHF
- | once | TRBJ1-2 | TRBV5-1 | TGCGCCAGCAGCCCTAGGGAGGGGGGCGCAACTTCGTACTATGGCTACACCTTC | CASSPREGGATSYYGYTF
TRBD1 | - | TRBJ2-6 | TRBV9 | TGTGCCAGCAGTCGACCGGGACAGGGTAGGAACGTCCTGACTTTC | CASSRPGQGRNVLTF
TRBD1 | once | TRBJ2-7 | TRBV29-1 | TGCAGCGTTGAAGAAGAAACGGGACAGGTGTACGAGCAGTACTTC | CSVEEETGQVYEQYF
- | - | TRBJ2-5 | TRBV10-3 | TGTGCCATCAGTGAAGCATCCCAAGAGACCCAGTACTTC | CAISEASQETQYF
- | - | TRBJ2-5 | TRBV2 | TGTGCCAGCGGGGGTGTGGAGACCCAGTACTTC | CASGGVETQYF
- | once | TRBJ2-7 | TRBV28 | TGTGCCAGCAGTCCCTGGGGTATGACCCAATACGAGCAGTACTTC | CASSPWGMTQYEQYF
- | - | TRBJ2-2 | TRBV6-5 | TGTGCCAGCCAGGGAGCCGGGGAGCTGTTTTTT | CASQGAGELFF
- | few | TRBJ1-1 | TRBV3-1/TRBV3-2 | TGTGCCAGCAGCCCAGTAGCGGGGGGCAGAGCTTTCTTT | CASSPVAGGRAFF